This T cell receptor (beta chain) was found in a study of vaccination and CD4 T cells after COVID-19. Background on the study: Post-COVID samples were collected a median roughly 93 days following diagnosis, spanning 35 to 161. In culture, cells were exposed to overlapping spike peptides from SARS-CoV-2, HCoV-NL63, HCoV-OC43 and HCoV-229E.

Broader study findings: Within the convalescent patients, a median about 85% of the SARS-CoV-2-reactive clones were ones that appeared only post-vaccination.

Treatment: roughly 10-day PBMC culture with coronavirus spike peptide pools or control peptides (ViraFEST assay). Samples of CD4+ T cells were obtained from the unexposed donor before the COVID-19 pandemic (2011-2018). The ViraFEST method relied on peptide pools to expand antigen-specific T cells, followed by TCR sequencing. The CDR3 is 15 amino acids. The junction had 4 bases not matched to a gene; V was cut back by 6 bases and J by 1 base. The Oncomine TCR Beta short-read assay generated sequence data from the DNA of cultured CD4+ T cells. TCRdb reanalysed the PCR reads using MiXCR and keeps one entry per CDR3 protein. The sample lists approximately 8,800 distinct CDR3 sequences; under 40% were seen once. As concerns this clonotype: Its antigen is currently unknown.

The chain combines TRBV12-3 or TRBV12-4 with TRBJ2-2, with 8 bases aligning to TRBD1. The receptor was derived from a human donor in good health. Sequencing was carried out using CD4+ T cells from blood, cultured in vitro. The CDR3 nucleotides are TGTGCCAGCAGAGCCGGGACAGGGAACACCGGGGAGCTGTTTTTT. Its protein product is CASRAGTGNTGELFF.